The sequence of this T cell receptor beta chain was determined in a study of T cell responses to AZD1222 COVID-19 vaccine (dated by TCRdb to about 2021). With respect to the entire study: A total of under 250 trial participants underwent TCR sequencing, of whom about 210 had received two doses of AZD1222 and some 25 had received two doses of the MenACWY control vaccine. Trial participants were enrolled by age into 18-55, 56-69 and 70-plus year subgroups, with roughly 160, 29 and 62 TCR-sequenced participants respectively. Study-level results and caveats: Vaccine-associated CD4 TCRs spanned the whole spike protein, with dominant responses in regions 160-218 and 743-854. No day 14 peak-response samples were available, so repertoires were characterized only after the peak T cell response. Spike-specific TCR breadth and depth rose significantly after two AZD1222 doses compared with day 0 and with MenACWY recipients. Participants were mostly white British, with more females than males. The authors suggested clonal diversity may have been underestimated. Only six AZD1222 recipients were SARS-CoV-2 seropositive at baseline, limiting conclusions about previously exposed vaccinees. The 56-69-year group was small, and its depth increase did not reach significance, likely because of low power. Nearly half of unique spike-specific TCRs reportedly recognized epitopes outside regions mutated in the B.1.351 and B.1.1.7 variants.

Here V drops 4 bases and J drops 4 bases, and the junction holds 3 bases not matched to any gene. Reading from cysteine to phenylalanine, the CDR3 counts 14 amino acids. Left in the record is the CDR3 DNA by itself, 42 bases read in frame from the first base. CDR1 and CDR2, per the germline V gene, are SGHTA and FQGNSA. Notes on this clone: Its antigen is not yet known. No base qualities exist here, and no much larger clone lies one base off it. Different DNA sequences within this sample yield the same CDR3.

The CDR3 regions of human TCRbeta chains were subjected to immunosequencing. In the original analysis: Repertoire TCRs were matched against a reference library of SARS-CoV-2-specific TCRs generated with the MIRA antigen-specificity platform. Breadth was defined as the fraction of unique TCRs that were SARS-CoV-2-associated. Depth was defined as the fraction of total T cells that were SARS-CoV-2-associated. Using the MIRA data, each spike-specific TCR was assigned both to the spike region to which the TCR was reactive and to a CD4 or CD8 class. Log10-transformed breadth and depth values were compared by one-way ANOVA with Sidak's multiple comparisons tests. The clones in this table, taken by TCRdb from immuneACCESS, are in-frame only. Not every clone is retained; where verified, under half of the shortfall comes from an unresolved V gene, and the cause of the rest is unknown. That table supplies the V and J calls and clone size; D and trimming were determined from the DNA. The sample profile shows about 90,000 clones; under 95% of them were found once. The top ten clonotypes cover around 5% of the sample.

The label giving this sample's time point can be read as: baseline before first vaccination. According to the study, the label for this sample's treatment or condition signals: meningococcal conjugate vaccine given as trial control. Vaccinee samples were obtained from the UK trials COV001 and COV002, which included a single-blind randomized controlled phase 2/3 trial of AZD1222 (ChAdOx1 nCoV-19) in healthy adults. For TCRbeta chain sequencing, PBMC samples from trial participants were taken at day 0 and at day 28 after the second dose. The source was peripheral blood, collected on day 0 of MenACWY control vaccination. This receptor chain uses TRBV7-2 and TRBJ1-5, with 8 bases matching TRBD1. The clonotype was recovered from an adult in good health. The DNA sequence is as follows: TGTGCCAGCAGCTCCGGACAGGGTAATCAGCCCCAGCATTTT. Translated, it gives CASSSGQGNQPQHF.